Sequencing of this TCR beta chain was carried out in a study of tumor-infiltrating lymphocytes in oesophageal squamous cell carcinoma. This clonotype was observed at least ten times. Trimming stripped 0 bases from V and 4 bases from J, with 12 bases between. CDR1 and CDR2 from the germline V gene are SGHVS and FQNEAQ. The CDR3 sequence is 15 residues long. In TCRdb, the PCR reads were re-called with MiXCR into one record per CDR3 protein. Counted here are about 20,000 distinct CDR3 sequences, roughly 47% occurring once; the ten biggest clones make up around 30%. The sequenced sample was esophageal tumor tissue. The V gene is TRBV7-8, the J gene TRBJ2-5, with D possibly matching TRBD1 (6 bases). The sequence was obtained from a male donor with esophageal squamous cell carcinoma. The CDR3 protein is CASSLARGGGETQYF. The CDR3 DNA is TGTGCCAGCAGCTTAGCCAGGGGTGGCGGAGAGACCCAGTACTTC.